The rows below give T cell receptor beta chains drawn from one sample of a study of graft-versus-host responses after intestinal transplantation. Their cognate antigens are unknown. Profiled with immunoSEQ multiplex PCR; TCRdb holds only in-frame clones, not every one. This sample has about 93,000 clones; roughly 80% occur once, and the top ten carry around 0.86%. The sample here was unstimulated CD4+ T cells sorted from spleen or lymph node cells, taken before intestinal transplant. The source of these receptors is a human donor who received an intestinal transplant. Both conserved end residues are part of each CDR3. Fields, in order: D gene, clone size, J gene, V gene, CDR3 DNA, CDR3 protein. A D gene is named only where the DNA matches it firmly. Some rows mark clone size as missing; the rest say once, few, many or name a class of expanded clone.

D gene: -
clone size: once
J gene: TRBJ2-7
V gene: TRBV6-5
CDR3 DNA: TGTGCCAGCAGTTACTCCGCCAGCTACGAGCAGTACTTC
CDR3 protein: CASSYSASYEQYF

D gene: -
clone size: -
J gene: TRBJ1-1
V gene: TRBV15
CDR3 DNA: TGTGCCACCAGCAGAGATTGGCAGGGTAGGGCTGAAGCTTTCTTT
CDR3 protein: CATSRDWQGRAEAFF

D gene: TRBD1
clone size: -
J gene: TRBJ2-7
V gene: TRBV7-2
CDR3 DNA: TGTGCCAGCAGCCCCCGGGGACAGACCTACGAGCAGTACTTC
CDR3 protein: CASSPRGQTYEQYF

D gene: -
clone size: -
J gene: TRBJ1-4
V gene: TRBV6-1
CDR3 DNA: TGTGCCAGCAGTGCGGATCGACAAGGAAATAATGAAAAACTGTTTTTT
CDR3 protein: CASSADRQGNNEKLFF

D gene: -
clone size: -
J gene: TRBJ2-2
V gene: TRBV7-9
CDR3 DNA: TGTGCCAGCAGTCTCGGTACCGGGGAGCTGTTTTTT
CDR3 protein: CASSLGTGELFF

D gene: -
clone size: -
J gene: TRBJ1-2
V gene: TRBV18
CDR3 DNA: TGTGCCAGCTCACCGGTGACAGACTATGGCTACACCTTC
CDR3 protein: CASSPVTDYGYTF

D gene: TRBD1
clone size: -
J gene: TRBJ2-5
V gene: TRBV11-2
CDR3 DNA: TGTGCCAGCAGCTTAGAAGGCAGGGGGGAGACCCAGTACTTC
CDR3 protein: CASSLEGRGETQYF

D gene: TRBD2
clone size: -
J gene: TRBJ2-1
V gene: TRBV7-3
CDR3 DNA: TGTGCCAGCAGCCGGACTAGCGGGGGAGTCAATGAGCAGTTCTTC
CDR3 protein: CASSRTSGGVNEQFF

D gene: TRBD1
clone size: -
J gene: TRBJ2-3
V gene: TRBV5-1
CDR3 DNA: TGCGCCAGCAGCCGACAGGGTGCAGGCACAGATACGCAGTATTTT
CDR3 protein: CASSRQGAGTDTQYF

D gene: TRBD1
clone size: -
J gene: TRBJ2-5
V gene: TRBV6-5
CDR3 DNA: TGTGCCAGCAGAAATACAGGGGCCCATAGGGAGACCCAGTACTTC
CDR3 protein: CASRNTGAHRETQYF

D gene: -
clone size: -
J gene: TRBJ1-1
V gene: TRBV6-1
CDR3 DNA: TGTGCCAGCATACAGGGATTGGGGACTGAAGCTTTCTTT
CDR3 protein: CASIQGLGTEAFF

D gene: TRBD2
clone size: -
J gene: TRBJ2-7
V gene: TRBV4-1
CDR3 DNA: TGCGCCAGCAGCCAGGTGGGACTAGCGGCAGAGCAGTACTTC
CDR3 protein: CASSQVGLAAEQYF

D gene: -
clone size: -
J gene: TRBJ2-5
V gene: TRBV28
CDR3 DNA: TGTGCCAGCAGCTCCCAGCGGATGCGGGAGACCCAGTACTTC
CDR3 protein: CASSSQRMRETQYF

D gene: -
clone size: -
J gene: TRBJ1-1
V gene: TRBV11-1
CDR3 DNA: TGTGCCAGCAGCTTCCTAGGCACTGAAGCTTTCTTT
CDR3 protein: CASSFLGTEAFF

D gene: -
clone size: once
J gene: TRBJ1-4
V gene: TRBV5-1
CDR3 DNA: TGCGCCAGCAGCTTGGACAGGTTTTCAGGGCGAGAAAAACTGTTTTTT
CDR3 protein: CASSLDRFSGREKLFF

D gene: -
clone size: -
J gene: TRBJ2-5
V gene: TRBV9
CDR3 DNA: TGTGCCAGCAGCGTAGGCGGCCCCCGCCAGACCCAGTACTTC
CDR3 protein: CASSVGGPRQTQYF

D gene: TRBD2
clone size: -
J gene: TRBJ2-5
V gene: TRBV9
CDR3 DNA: TGTGCCAGCAGCGATGGGACTAGCGGCATGGAGACCCAGTACTTC
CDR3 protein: CASSDGTSGMETQYF

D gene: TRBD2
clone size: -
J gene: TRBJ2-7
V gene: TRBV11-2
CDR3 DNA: TGTGCCAGCAGCTTAAGTGGACTAGGGGCCGCGCAGTACTTC
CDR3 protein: CASSLSGLGAAQYF

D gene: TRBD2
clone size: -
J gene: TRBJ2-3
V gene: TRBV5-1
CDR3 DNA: TGCGCCAGCAGCTTGGCCCTAGCGGGAGGGGACACAGATACGCAGTATTTT
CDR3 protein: CASSLALAGGDTDTQYF

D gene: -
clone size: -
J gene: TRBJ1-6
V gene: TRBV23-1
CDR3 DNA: TGCGCCAGCAGTCAATCTTCAACTACAGGGTGGTATAATTCACCCCTCCACTTT
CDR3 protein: CASSQSSTTGWYNSPLHF

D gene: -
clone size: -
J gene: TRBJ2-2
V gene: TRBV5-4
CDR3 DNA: TGTGCCAGCAGCTTGCGAAGAGGGGGGGCCTCAGAGGACACCGGGGAGCTGTTTTTT
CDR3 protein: CASSLRRGGASEDTGELFF

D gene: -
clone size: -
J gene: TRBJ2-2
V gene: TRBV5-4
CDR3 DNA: TGTGCCAGCAGAGACAGGTACACCGGGGAGCTGTTTTTT
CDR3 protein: CASRDRYTGELFF

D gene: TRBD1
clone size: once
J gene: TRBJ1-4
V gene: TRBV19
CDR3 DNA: TGTGCCAGTAGTATAGCAACGGGGACAGGTCAGAATGAAAAACTGTTTTTT
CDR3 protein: CASSIATGTGQNEKLFF

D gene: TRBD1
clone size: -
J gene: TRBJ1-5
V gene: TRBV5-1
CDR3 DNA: TGCGCCAGTCCGGGACAGACCCTCTATAGCAATCAGCCCCAGCATTTT
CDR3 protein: CASPGQTLYSNQPQHF

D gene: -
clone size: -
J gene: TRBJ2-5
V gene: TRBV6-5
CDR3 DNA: TGTGCCAGCGGGGACTCCCCGTCTCTGGAGACCCAGTACTTC
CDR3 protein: CASGDSPSLETQYF

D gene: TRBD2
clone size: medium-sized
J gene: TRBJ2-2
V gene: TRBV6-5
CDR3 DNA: TGTGCCAGCAGAGTAAGAGGACTAGCCCCCGGGGAGCTGTTTTTT
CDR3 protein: CASRVRGLAPGELFF

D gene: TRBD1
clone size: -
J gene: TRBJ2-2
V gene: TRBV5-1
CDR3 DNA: TGCGCCAGCAGCGCAGGACAGGGATGGATCACCGGGGAGCTGTTTTTT
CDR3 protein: CASSAGQGWITGELFF

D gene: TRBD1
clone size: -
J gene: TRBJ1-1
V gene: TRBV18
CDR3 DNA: TGTGCCAGCTCACCGGGACAGGGAGGCACTGAAGCTTTCTTT
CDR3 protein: CASSPGQGGTEAFF

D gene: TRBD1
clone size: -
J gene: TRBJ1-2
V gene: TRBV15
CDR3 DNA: TGTGCCACCAGCAGGGCCAGGACAGGACCTAACTATGGCTACACCTTC
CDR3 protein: CATSRARTGPNYGYTF

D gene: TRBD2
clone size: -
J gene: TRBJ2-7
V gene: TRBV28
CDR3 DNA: TGTGCCAGCAGCCGGCCGCCGGGGCGGGGGGTCCCCTACGAGCAGTACTTC
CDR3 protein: CASSRPPGRGVPYEQYF

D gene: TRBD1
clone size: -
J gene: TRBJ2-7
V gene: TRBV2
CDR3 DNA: TGTGCCAGCACCTTGCGGGTGGGACAGGGAGTCAACGAGCAGTACTTC
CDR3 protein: CASTLRVGQGVNEQYF

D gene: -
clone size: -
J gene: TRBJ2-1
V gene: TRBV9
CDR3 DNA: TGTGCCAGCAGCGTAGTCGCGGGCCAGCAGTTCTTC
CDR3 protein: CASSVVAGQQFF

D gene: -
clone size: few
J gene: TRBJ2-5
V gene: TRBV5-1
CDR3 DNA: TGCGCCAGCAGGACCGGGGTTGGGGAGACCCAGTACTTC
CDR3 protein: CASRTGVGETQYF

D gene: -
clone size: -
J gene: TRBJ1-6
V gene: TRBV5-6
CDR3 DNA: TGTGCCAGCAGCTTTGGAGGGATCGGTAGTAATTCACCCCTCCACTTT
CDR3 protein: CASSFGGIGSNSPLHF

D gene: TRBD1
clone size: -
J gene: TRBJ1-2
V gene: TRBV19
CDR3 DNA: TGTGCCAGTAGTACCGGACGGGACAGGGGATTCGGCTACACCTTC
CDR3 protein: CASSTGRDRGFGYTF

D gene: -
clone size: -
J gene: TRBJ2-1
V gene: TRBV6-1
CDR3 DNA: TGTGCCAGCGAGGGCAACTACAATGAGCAGTTCTTC
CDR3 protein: CASEGNYNEQFF

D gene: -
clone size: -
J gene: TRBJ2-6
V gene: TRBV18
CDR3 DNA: TGTGCCAGCTCACTCGAACGCCCCGGGTCAGGGGTTTCTGGGGCCAACGTCCTGACTTTC
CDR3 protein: CASSLERPGSGVSGANVLTF